This T cell receptor (beta chain) was found in a study of blood T cell repertoires in COVID-19. Profiled with immunoSEQ multiplex PCR; TCRdb holds only in-frame clones, not every one. The data contain approximately 160,000 clones, roughly 90% of them singletons. The CDR3 totals 14 residues. Germline V CDR1 and CDR2: GTSNPN, SVGIG (reference sequence). The trim removed 4 bases at V and 4 bases at J, leaving 5 bases unmatched. The V gene is TRBV30, the J gene TRBJ1-4, with 8 bases identical to TRBD1. The clonotype originates from a man aged 50-59 years with acute or convalescent COVID-19. Input material: peripheral blood. The DNA of the CDR3 is TGTGCCTGGACCCCGGGACAGGTTAATGAAAAACTGTTTTTT. Translating gives CAWTPGQVNEKLFF.